The 25 T cell receptor beta chains given below trace back to one sample, sequenced in a study of cytomegalovirus exposure and HLA in healthy donors. Primers: 60 Vbeta forward and 13 Jbeta reverse. The repertoire was sequenced with immunoSEQ multiplex PCR; TCRdb's copy has only in-frame clones and lacks some. Seen here are under 90,000 clones, approximately 71% observed once, and the top ten hold 2.2%. Sample: PBMCs. The receptors derive from a man aged 35-49 years in good health and CMV-seronegative.

The chain recombines TRBV29-1 with TRBJ1-2, with TRBD1 matching over 8 bases. The junction had 17 bases not matched to a gene; V was cut back by 3 bases and J by 8 bases. CDR3 length: 16 residues. From germline, CDR1 is SQVTM and CDR2 ANQGSEA. The CDR3: CSVEPTHLRGREGYTF. DNA for the CDR3: TGCAGCGTTGAGCCCACGCACCTCAGGGGGCGGGAGGGCTACACCTTC.

The chain uses TRBV9 and TRBJ2-1, with 8 bases identical to TRBD2. The trim removed 6 bases at V and 4 bases at J, leaving 12 bases unmatched. CDR1 and CDR2 (germline): SGDLS, YYNGEE. This CDR3 is built from 16 residues. In DNA, the CDR3 is TGTGCCAGCACCCCAGGGCTGACTAGCGAGTACAATGAGCAGTTCTTC. Residues: CASTPGLTSEYNEQFF.

This clone was recorded many times. The V gene is TRBV5-1, the J gene TRBJ2-1, with 10 bases matching TRBD1. CDR3 size: 17 residues. V lost 3 bases to trimming and J lost 6 bases; unmatched junction nucleotides: 12. Looked up from germline, CDR1 is SGHRS and CDR2 is YFSETQ. CDR3 nucleotides: TGCGCCAGCAGCTGGGGGGACAGGGGCAAACTTACCAATGAGCAGTTCTTC. It specifies CASSWGDRGKLTNEQFF. Full variable domain (outside the CDR3, taken from reference TRBV5-1 and TRBJ2-1): KAGVTQTPRYLIKTRGQQVTLSCSPISGHRSVSWYQQTPGQGLQFLFEYFSETQRNKGNFPGRFSGRQFSNSRSEMNVSTLELGDSALYLCASSWGDRGKLTNEQFFGPGTRLTVL.

In this sample, this clone turned up a few times. The CDR3 is CASKGLAGVAGELFF. CDR3 bases: TGTGCCAGCAAAGGACTAGCGGGAGTGGCCGGGGAGCTGTTTTTT. This rearrangement joins TRBV2 to TRBJ2-2; 13 bases are a match to TRBD2. There are 15 residues in the CDR3. In germline, CDR1 is SNHLY, CDR2 FYNNEI. V lost 7 bases, J lost 6 bases, and 5 bases stayed unmatched.

The chain combines TRBV4-1 with TRBJ2-2; D ambiguous. V lost 0 bases to trimming and J lost 0 bases, with 14 bases between them. CDR3 length equals 18 residues. Germline CDR1 and CDR2: MGHRA and YSYEKL. The CDR3 reads CASSQEGATSSNTGELFF. The CDR3 DNA reads as TGCGCCAGCAGCCAAGAGGGCGCAACATCATCGAACACCGGGGAGCTGTTTTTT.

V usage is TRBV6-4 and J usage is TRBJ2-3, with 8 bases aligning to TRBD2. The CDR3 totals 17 residues. The germline gives CDR1 MRHNA, CDR2 SNTAGT. After removal of 4 bases from V and 6 bases from J, the junction contained 15 bases not matched to a gene. The DNA for the CDR3 is TGTGCCAGCAGTGCGCCCGGGACTAGAGTTCGTGCTGATACGCAGTATTTT. It translates to CASSAPGTRVRADTQYF.

The chain joins TRBV18 to TRBJ1-4; 8 bases agree with TRBD1. Trimming cost V 3 bases and J 4 bases; bases outside gene matches: 4. CDR1 and CDR2 from the germline V gene are KGHSH and LQKENI. This CDR3 region has 15 residues. This chain's CDR3 is CASSPDRADNEKLFF. The CDR3 DNA reads as TGTGCCAGCTCACCGGACAGGGCCGATAATGAAAAACTGTTTTTT.

This clone was observed many times. This chain uses TRBV7-9 with TRBJ1-4; unclear D gene. Per the germline V gene, CDR1 is SEHNR and CDR2 is FQNEAQ (reference sequence). Trimming took off 6 bases at V and 7 bases at J, with 6 bases between the two ends. The CDR3 contains 11 residues. CDR3 loop: CASSYGEKLFF. As DNA, the CDR3 is TGTGCCAGCAGTTACGGTGAAAAACTGTTTTTT.

This chain links TRBV19 with TRBJ1-5, with D possibly matching TRBD1 (5 bases). Trimming stripped 5 bases from V and 0 bases from J, with 11 bases between. The CDR3 contains 15 residues. Germline V gene sequence: CDR1 LNHDA, CDR2 SQIVND (reference sequence). The CDR3 DNA is TGTGCCAGTAGTGCCAGGGAATATAGCAATCAGCCCCAGCATTTT. This encodes CASSAREYSNQPQHF.

The table lists this clone with a few counts. The V gene is TRBV10-2, the J gene TRBJ1-1, with 7 bases identical to TRBD1. Germline CDR1 is WSHSY and CDR2 is SAAADI. This CDR3 region has 13 residues. Losses at the gene ends were 6 bases for V and 1 base for J; bases not matched to a gene: 2. Written as DNA, the CDR3 is TGCGCCAGCAGGACAGGGCAGAACACTGAAGCTTTCTTT. This gives the protein CASRTGQNTEAFF.

CDR3: CASIAGTSGAGTGELFF. CDR3 coding DNA: TGTGCCAGCATCGCCGGGACTAGCGGGGCGGGCACCGGGGAGCTGTTTTTT. The chain employs TRBV11-3 and TRBJ2-2; 13 bases line up with TRBD2. Germline CDR1 is SGHNT and CDR2 is YENEEA. With 7 bases clipped from V and 4 bases from J, the junction kept 9 bases outside the gene matches. This CDR3 region has 17 residues.

This chain links TRBV29-1 with TRBJ2-7, with TRBD1 as a possible D gene (6 bases). This CDR3 region has 13 residues. V shed 4 bases and J shed 0 bases, with 10 bases lying between them. Per germline, CDR1 SQVTM and CDR2 ANQGSEA. CDR3 sequence (DNA): TGCAGCGTTGTTCAGGGGATCTCCTACGAGCAGTACTTC. This codes for CSVVQGISYEQYF.

The gene calls are TRBV7-9 and TRBJ1-2, with D maybe TRBD1 (5 bases). Germline CDR1 SEHNR, CDR2 FQNEAQ (reference sequence). This CDR3 contains 15 residues. Trimming removed 5 bases from V and 3 bases from J, with 16 bases in between. The DNA of the CDR3 is TGTGCCAGCAGCCCTCCCGGGGGAGGACACTATGGCTACACCTTC. It specifies CASSPPGGGHYGYTF. The full variable domain, completed using reference TRBV7-9 and TRBJ1-2, is DTGVSQNPRHKITKRGQNVTFRCDPISEHNRLYWYRQTLGQGPEFLTYFQNEAQLEKSRLLSDRFSAERPKGSFSTLEIQRTEQGDSAMYLCASSPPGGGHYGYTFGSGTRLTVV.

CDR3 in DNA: TGTGCCAGCACCGGGACAGGGATGGCCTATAATTCACCCCTCCACTTT. Amino acids: CASTGTGMAYNSPLHF. V and J are TRBV5-6 and TRBJ1-6; TRBD1 matches 9 bases. CDR1 is SGHDT and CDR2 is YYEEEE in the germline V gene. V shed 6 bases and J 2 bases; nucleotides not matched to a gene: 6. The CDR3 sequence is 16 residues long.

J is TRBJ1-5 and V is TRBV7-8; D is uncertain. Trimming left V 4 bases short and J 7 bases short, with 17 bases between. The CDR3 has 15 residues. Germline CDR1 reads SGHVS; CDR2 reads FQNEAQ. The CDR3 is CASSYEGRVGQPQHF. The DNA of the CDR3 is TGTGCCAGCAGCTACGAGGGTAGGGTTGGGCAGCCCCAGCATTTT.

The chain combines TRBV15 with TRBJ2-3; D gene uncertain. The CDR3 has 14 residues. Trimming took off 0 bases at V and 6 bases at J, with 10 bases between the two ends. Germline CDR1 reads LNHNV; CDR2 reads YYDKDF (reference sequence). The CDR3 loop is CATSRDRIADTQYF. The CDR3 nucleotides read TGTGCCACCAGCAGAGATCGGATAGCCGATACGCAGTATTTT.

The genes are TRBV6-5 and TRBJ1-1; D is unresolved. With 2 bases removed from V and 5 bases from J, the gap between germline ends came to 9 bases. The germline gives CDR1 MNHEY, CDR2 SVGAGI. The CDR3 is 13 amino acids. This chain's CDR3 is CASSYRRWTEAFF. In DNA form, the CDR3 reads TGTGCCAGCAGTTACCGGAGGTGGACTGAAGCTTTCTTT.

This chain links TRBV7-9 with TRBJ1-4; D not resolved. This CDR3 region has 16 residues. With 7 bases removed from V and 8 bases from J, the gap between germline ends came to 23 bases. Germline assignment: CDR1 SEHNR and CDR2 FQNEAQ (reference sequence). The CDR3 DNA is TGTGCCAGCATCGGCGGGCGGGTCGGGTCGCGAGAAAAACTGTTTTTT. Amino acids: CASIGGRVGSREKLFF.

There are a few counts of this clone. The chain joins TRBV6-6 to TRBJ2-2, with 7 positions matching TRBD1. The CDR3 length is 15 residues. Losses at the gene ends were 0 bases for V and 4 bases for J; bases not matched to a gene: 2. CDR1 and CDR2 from the germline V gene are MNHNY and SVGAGI (reference sequence). The CDR3: CASSYSGQRTGELFF. CDR3 bases: TGTGCCAGCAGTTACTCGGGACAGCGCACCGGGGAGCTGTTTTTT.

The chain links TRBV6-5 to TRBJ1-1, with 9 bases lining up with TRBD1. V lost 5 bases and J lost 4; bases outside the gene matches: 8. Germline CDR1 MNHEY, CDR2 SVGAGI. The CDR3 has 15 amino acids. CDR3 sequence: CASSRDTGGFTEAFF. DNA for the CDR3: TGTGCCAGCAGTAGAGACACAGGGGGCTTCACTGAAGCTTTCTTT.

This clone came up once. This chain links TRBV5-1 with TRBJ2-5; 8 bases fit TRBD1. Trimming at V came to 1 base and at J to 4 bases, leaving 6 bases not matched to a gene. Germline values: CDR1 SGHRS, CDR2 YFSETQ. This CDR3 comprises 15 residues. As DNA, the CDR3 is TGCGCCAGCAGCTTGAGGACAGGGATCGGAGAGACCCAGTACTTC. It translates to CASSLRTGIGETQYF.

The CDR3 coding sequence is TGTGCCAGCAGCTTGGATTTGGGCAGGAACACTGAAGCTTTCTTT. It is translated as CASSLDLGRNTEAFF. The chain joins TRBV5-4 to TRBJ1-1; D unresolved. The V end was cut by 0 bases, the J end by 1 base, with 10 bases between. Germline assignment: CDR1 SGHNT and CDR2 YYREEE (reference sequence). The CDR3 sequence is 15 residues long.

This sequence joins TRBV28 and TRBJ1-5; D gene uncertain. Per germline, CDR1 MDHEN and CDR2 SYDVKM. V was pared by 10 bases and J by 6 bases, with 13 bases between. CDR3 length equals 12 residues. The CDR3 loop is CATWRSGQPQHF. CDR3 nucleotide sequence: TGTGCCACCTGGCGGTCGGGTCAGCCCCAGCATTTT.

V is TRBV28 and J is TRBJ1-1; TRBD1 agrees at 7 bases. The germline V gene has CDR1 MDHEN and CDR2 SYDVKM. The V and J ends lost 8 bases and 4 bases, in that order; junction bases with no gene match: 25. This CDR3 is 19 amino acids long. The CDR3 protein is CASLGSSFITGTATTEAFF. The CDR3 DNA is TGTGCCAGCCTGGGGTCCTCTTTCATCACCGGGACAGCTACCACTGAAGCTTTCTTT.

This chain links TRBV6-1 with TRBJ1-1; D unclear. The V end was cut by 0 bases, the J end by 7 bases, with 6 bases between. The CDR3 loop spans 12 amino acids. Germline loops: CDR1 MNHNS, CDR2 SASEGT. The CDR3 sequence is CASSEAPGEAFF. The CDR3 nucleotides are TGTGCCAGCAGTGAAGCACCCGGTGAAGCTTTCTTT.